A selection of T cell receptor beta chains follows, all from one sample in a study of cytomegalovirus exposure and HLA in healthy donors. Clones were read by immunoSEQ multiplex PCR, and TCRdb kept only the in-frame ones, dropping some. This table holds 150,000 to 200,000 clones, roughly 88% found once. The sample taken for sequencing was PBMCs. The receptors come from a man aged 18-30 years in good health and CMV-seropositive. Both conserved end residues are part of each CDR3. Fields, in order: V gene, clone size, CDR3 length, D gene, J gene, CDR3 DNA, CDR3 protein. The D gene is left open where the match is weak. Clone size, where shown, is once, few, many, or a class for clones that have expanded.

v_call: TRBV9; clone_size: -; cdr3_length: 13; d_call: -; j_call: TRBJ1-6; cdr3_nt: TGTGCCAGCAGCGTAGGGGGGCGGCGGCCCCTCCACTTT; cdr3_aa: CASSVGGRRPLHF
v_call: TRBV6-1; clone_size: -; cdr3_length: 16; d_call: TRBD1; j_call: TRBJ1-3; cdr3_nt: TGTGCCAGCAGTGGGCGGACAGGGACAAGTGGAAACACCATATATTTT; cdr3_aa: CASSGRTGTSGNTIYF
v_call: TRBV9; clone_size: -; cdr3_length: 14; d_call: TRBD1; j_call: TRBJ1-5; cdr3_nt: TGTGCCAGCAGCCCCAGGGACAGTAATCAGCCCCAGCATTTT; cdr3_aa: CASSPRDSNQPQHF
v_call: TRBV2; clone_size: -; cdr3_length: 14; d_call: -; j_call: TRBJ2-1; cdr3_nt: TGTGCCAGCAAAAGATCGGGGGAAAGGGATGAGCAGTTCTTC; cdr3_aa: CASKRSGERDEQFF
v_call: TRBV7-9; clone_size: -; cdr3_length: 15; d_call: -; j_call: TRBJ1-4; cdr3_nt: TGTGCCAGCAGCTTGGGAGACACAACTAATGAAAAACTGTTTTTT; cdr3_aa: CASSLGDTTNEKLFF
v_call: TRBV28; clone_size: -; cdr3_length: 15; d_call: -; j_call: TRBJ1-5; cdr3_nt: TGTGCCAGCAGTTTAAAGTCACTTTTTAATCAGCCCCAGCATTTT; cdr3_aa: CASSLKSLFNQPQHF
v_call: TRBV7-6; clone_size: -; cdr3_length: 17; d_call: TRBD2; j_call: TRBJ2-2; cdr3_nt: TGTGCCAGCAGCCTAGCGGGCGGGAAGGGCAGAGCCGGGGAGCTGTTTTTT; cdr3_aa: CASSLAGGKGRAGELFF
v_call: TRBV4-2; clone_size: -; cdr3_length: 17; d_call: TRBD1; j_call: TRBJ1-6; cdr3_nt: TGTGCCAGCAGCCAAGTAGGGACAGGGGCCCTTAATTCACCCCTCCACTTT; cdr3_aa: CASSQVGTGALNSPLHF
v_call: TRBV18; clone_size: once; cdr3_length: 14; d_call: TRBD2; j_call: TRBJ2-7; cdr3_nt: TGTGCCAGCTCACCGACTAGCGGGGACCACGAGCAGTACTTC; cdr3_aa: CASSPTSGDHEQYF
v_call: TRBV7-2; clone_size: -; cdr3_length: 15; d_call: -; j_call: TRBJ1-2; cdr3_nt: TGTGCCAGCAGCTTAGCGGGAGGAAACGTGGGAGGCTACACCTTC; cdr3_aa: CASSLAGGNVGGYTF
v_call: TRBV5-4; clone_size: -; cdr3_length: 15; d_call: TRBD1; j_call: TRBJ1-4; cdr3_nt: TGTGCCAGCAGCCCCCGGACAGGGGAAAATGAAAAACTGTTTTTT; cdr3_aa: CASSPRTGENEKLFF
v_call: TRBV10-3; clone_size: -; cdr3_length: 12; d_call: -; j_call: TRBJ2-7; cdr3_nt: TGTGCCATCAGCGACATAGGCAACGAGCAGTACTTC; cdr3_aa: CAISDIGNEQYF
v_call: TRBV13; clone_size: -; cdr3_length: 15; d_call: -; j_call: TRBJ2-3; cdr3_nt: TGTGCCAGCAGCGGCGGGGACGCGAACACAGATACGCAGTATTTT; cdr3_aa: CASSGGDANTDTQYF
v_call: TRBV4-1; clone_size: -; cdr3_length: 14; d_call: -; j_call: TRBJ2-2; cdr3_nt: TGCGCCAGCAGCCAAAGCAGCGGCACCGGGGAGCTGTTTTTT; cdr3_aa: CASSQSSGTGELFF
v_call: TRBV4-1; clone_size: -; cdr3_length: 14; d_call: TRBD1; j_call: TRBJ2-7; cdr3_nt: TGCGCCAGCAGTTTCGGACAGGGGAGTTACGAGCAGTACTTC; cdr3_aa: CASSFGQGSYEQYF
v_call: TRBV2; clone_size: -; cdr3_length: 17; d_call: TRBD2; j_call: TRBJ2-7; cdr3_nt: TGTGCCAGCAGATGGAGTTTGGGTAGCGGGGACACCTACGAGCAGTACTTC; cdr3_aa: CASRWSLGSGDTYEQYF
v_call: TRBV6-5; clone_size: -; cdr3_length: 15; d_call: -; j_call: TRBJ2-3; cdr3_nt: TGTGCCAGCAGTTACGGGGGGGGCCTAACAGATACGCAGTATTTT; cdr3_aa: CASSYGGGLTDTQYF
v_call: TRBV10-1; clone_size: few; cdr3_length: 13; d_call: TRBD1; j_call: TRBJ2-2; cdr3_nt: TGCGCCAGTCGGGGACAGACTGACGGGGAGCTGTTTTTT; cdr3_aa: CASRGQTDGELFF
v_call: TRBV18; clone_size: -; cdr3_length: 13; d_call: -; j_call: TRBJ2-5; cdr3_nt: TGTGCCAGCCCACTTCGAGACCAAGAGACCCAGTACTTC; cdr3_aa: CASPLRDQETQYF
v_call: TRBV2; clone_size: -; cdr3_length: 16; d_call: TRBD1; j_call: TRBJ1-5; cdr3_nt: TGTGCCAGCAGGAGGGACAGGGGAATGGGCAATCAGCCCCAGCATTTT; cdr3_aa: CASRRDRGMGNQPQHF
v_call: TRBV7-8; clone_size: once; cdr3_length: 13; d_call: TRBD2; j_call: TRBJ2-7; cdr3_nt: TGTGCCAGCAGCTTAGGGGGGGGGTACGAGCAGTACTTC; cdr3_aa: CASSLGGGYEQYF
v_call: TRBV15; clone_size: -; cdr3_length: 15; d_call: TRBD1; j_call: TRBJ2-7; cdr3_nt: TGTGCCACCAGCAGGGGACCGGGACAGACCTACGAGCAGTACTTC; cdr3_aa: CATSRGPGQTYEQYF
v_call: TRBV7-2; clone_size: once; cdr3_length: 14; d_call: TRBD2; j_call: TRBJ2-3; cdr3_nt: TGTGCCAGCAGCTTCACTGGACTAGCAGATACGCAGTATTTT; cdr3_aa: CASSFTGLADTQYF
v_call: TRBV16; clone_size: few; cdr3_length: 14; d_call: -; j_call: TRBJ1-2; cdr3_nt: TGTGCCAGCAGCCAATCAGCAGGGTCCGGTGGCTACACCTTC; cdr3_aa: CASSQSAGSGGYTF
v_call: TRBV5-4; clone_size: -; cdr3_length: 14; d_call: TRBD1; j_call: TRBJ1-6; cdr3_nt: TGTGCCAGCAGCCTGGACAGGGGAGGATCACCCCTCCACTTT; cdr3_aa: CASSLDRGGSPLHF
v_call: TRBV30; clone_size: -; cdr3_length: 13; d_call: TRBD1; j_call: TRBJ1-5; cdr3_nt: TGTGCCTGGGGGGGACAGGGGAATCAGCCCCAGCATTTT; cdr3_aa: CAWGGQGNQPQHF
v_call: TRBV4-1; clone_size: once; cdr3_length: 16; d_call: TRBD2; j_call: TRBJ2-3; cdr3_nt: TGCGCCAGCAGCCAAGGGCCTAGCGGGGGCGCAGATACGCAGTATTTT; cdr3_aa: CASSQGPSGGADTQYF
v_call: TRBV7-2; clone_size: few; cdr3_length: 14; d_call: TRBD1; j_call: TRBJ1-5; cdr3_nt: TGTGCCAGCAGCCAACAGGGGGCGCGTCAGCCCCAGCATTTT; cdr3_aa: CASSQQGARQPQHF
v_call: TRBV7-6; clone_size: -; cdr3_length: 16; d_call: -; j_call: TRBJ2-2; cdr3_nt: TGTGCCAGCAGCTTAGGAGACACTTCGACAGCCGGGGAGCTGTTTTTT; cdr3_aa: CASSLGDTSTAGELFF
v_call: TRBV9; clone_size: -; cdr3_length: 13; d_call: -; j_call: TRBJ1-5; cdr3_nt: TGTGCCAGCAGCGTATCTGTCAATCAGCCCCAGCATTTT; cdr3_aa: CASSVSVNQPQHF
v_call: TRBV7-7; clone_size: -; cdr3_length: 14; d_call: -; j_call: TRBJ2-7; cdr3_nt: TGTGCCAGCAGCCCAGGGGGAGGATCCTACGAGCAGTACTTC; cdr3_aa: CASSPGGGSYEQYF
v_call: TRBV7-9; clone_size: once; cdr3_length: 13; d_call: -; j_call: TRBJ1-2; cdr3_nt: TGTGCCAGCAGCTTAGAACCAGGAGGCGGCTACACCTTC; cdr3_aa: CASSLEPGGGYTF
v_call: TRBV10-3; clone_size: -; cdr3_length: 14; d_call: TRBD1; j_call: TRBJ1-1; cdr3_nt: TGTGCCACCGACGGACAGGGAAGTAAGACTGAAGCTTTCTTT; cdr3_aa: CATDGQGSKTEAFF
v_call: TRBV14; clone_size: -; cdr3_length: 15; d_call: -; j_call: TRBJ2-7; cdr3_nt: TGTGCCAGCAGCGAACAGGGCAAGCGATCCTACGAGCAGTACTTC; cdr3_aa: CASSEQGKRSYEQYF
v_call: TRBV6-5; clone_size: -; cdr3_length: 14; d_call: -; j_call: TRBJ2-7; cdr3_nt: TGTGCCAGCAGTCCACTCCGGGGTGAAGGCGAGCAGTACTTC; cdr3_aa: CASSPLRGEGEQYF
v_call: TRBV2; clone_size: -; cdr3_length: 13; d_call: TRBD1; j_call: TRBJ1-1; cdr3_nt: TGTGCCAGCCAGGAGGGGGCGTACACTGAAGCTTTCTTT; cdr3_aa: CASQEGAYTEAFF
v_call: TRBV5-4; clone_size: -; cdr3_length: 14; d_call: TRBD1; j_call: TRBJ1-1; cdr3_nt: TGTGCGACCAATCCGGGACAGCTGAACACTGAAGCTTTCTTT; cdr3_aa: CATNPGQLNTEAFF
v_call: TRBV2; clone_size: -; cdr3_length: 16; d_call: TRBD2; j_call: TRBJ2-5; cdr3_nt: TGTGCCAGCAGCGCGGGACTAGCGGGGGGGCCGGAGACCCAGTACTTC; cdr3_aa: CASSAGLAGGPETQYF
v_call: TRBV11-1; clone_size: once; cdr3_length: 12; d_call: -; j_call: TRBJ1-2; cdr3_nt: TGTGCCAGCAGCCCACCGACAGATGGCTACACCTTC; cdr3_aa: CASSPPTDGYTF
v_call: TRBV15; clone_size: few; cdr3_length: 16; d_call: -; j_call: TRBJ2-7; cdr3_nt: TGTGCCACCAGCAGGATGCCCCTGACAGGAGATGGGGAGCAGTACTTC; cdr3_aa: CATSRMPLTGDGEQYF
v_call: TRBV11-1; clone_size: -; cdr3_length: 13; d_call: -; j_call: TRBJ1-1; cdr3_nt: TGTGCCAGCAGCTTAGGGCGAGGGCCTGAAGCTTTCTTT; cdr3_aa: CASSLGRGPEAFF